This TCR beta chain was identified in a study of Graves' ophthalmopathy and Graves' hyperthyroidism. This CDR3 contains 14 residues. Germline values: CDR1 DFQATT, CDR2 SNEGSKA (reference sequence). Trimming shortened V by 5 bases and J by 6 bases, and 20 bases separated the two germline ends. RNA served as the template for amplifying TCR beta CDR3 regions. HTBI-primed RT-PCR formed the first round, and a multiplex PCR formed the second. TCRdb redid the calling of the multiplex PCR reads with MiXCR, one entry per CDR3 protein. This sample yields about 600,000 distinct CDR3 sequences, of which under 45% are seen a single time; about 4% belongs to the top ten. This clonotype was counted many times.

V is TRBV20-1 and J is TRBJ2-7; D possibly corresponds to TRBD1 (6 bases). This clonotype originated in an adult man with Graves' hyperthyroidism. Sequenced: peripheral blood or thyroid tissue (not recorded which). The CDR3 protein is CSASLQGIGGEQYF. The CDR3 DNA follows: TGCAGTGCTTCCTTACAGGGTATAGGCGGCGAGCAGTACTTC.